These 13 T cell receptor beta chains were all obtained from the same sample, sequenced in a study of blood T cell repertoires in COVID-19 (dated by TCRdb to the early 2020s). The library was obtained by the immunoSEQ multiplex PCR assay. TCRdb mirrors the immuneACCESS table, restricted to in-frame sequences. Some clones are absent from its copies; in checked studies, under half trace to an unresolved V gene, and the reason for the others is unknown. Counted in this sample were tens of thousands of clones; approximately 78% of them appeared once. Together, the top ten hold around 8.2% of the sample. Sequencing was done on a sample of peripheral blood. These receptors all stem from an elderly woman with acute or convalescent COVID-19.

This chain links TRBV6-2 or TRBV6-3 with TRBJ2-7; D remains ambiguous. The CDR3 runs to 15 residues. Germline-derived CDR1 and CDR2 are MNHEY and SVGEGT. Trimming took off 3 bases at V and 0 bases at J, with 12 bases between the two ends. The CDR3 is CASSYRSARSYEQYF. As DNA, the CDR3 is TGTGCCAGCAGTTATCGGAGCGCTCGCTCCTACGAGCAGTACTTC.

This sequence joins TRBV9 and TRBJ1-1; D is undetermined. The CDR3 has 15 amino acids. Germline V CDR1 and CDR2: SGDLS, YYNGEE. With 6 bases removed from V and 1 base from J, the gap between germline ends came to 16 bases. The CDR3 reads CASTPPGSPNTEAFF. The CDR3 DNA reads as TGTGCCAGCACCCCTCCCGGGAGCCCGAACACTGAAGCTTTCTTT.

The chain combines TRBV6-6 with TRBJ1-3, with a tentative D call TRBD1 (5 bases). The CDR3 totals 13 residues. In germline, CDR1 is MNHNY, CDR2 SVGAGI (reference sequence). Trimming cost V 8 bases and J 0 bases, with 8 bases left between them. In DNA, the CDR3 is TGTGCCAGCTGCGGGGGCTCTGGAAACACCATATATTTT. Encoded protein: CASCGGSGNTIYF.

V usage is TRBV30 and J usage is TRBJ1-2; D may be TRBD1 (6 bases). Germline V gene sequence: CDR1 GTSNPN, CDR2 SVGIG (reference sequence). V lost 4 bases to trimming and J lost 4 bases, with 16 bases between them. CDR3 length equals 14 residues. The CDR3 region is CAWMSNGQSYGYTF. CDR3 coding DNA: TGTGCCTGGATGTCCAATGGACAGAGCTATGGCTACACCTTC.

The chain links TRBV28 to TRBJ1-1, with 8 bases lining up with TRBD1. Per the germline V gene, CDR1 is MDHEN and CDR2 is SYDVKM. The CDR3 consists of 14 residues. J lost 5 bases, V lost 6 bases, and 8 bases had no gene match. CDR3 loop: CASSSQGEGTEAFF. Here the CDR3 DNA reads TGTGCCAGCAGCTCACAGGGGGAGGGAACTGAAGCTTTCTTT.

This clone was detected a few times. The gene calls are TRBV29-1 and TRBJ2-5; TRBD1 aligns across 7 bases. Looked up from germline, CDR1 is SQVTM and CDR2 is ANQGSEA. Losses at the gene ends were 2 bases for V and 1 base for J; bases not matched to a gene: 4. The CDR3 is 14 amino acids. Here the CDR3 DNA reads TGCAGCGTTGAAACCGGGACAGTCCAAGAGACCCAGTACTTC. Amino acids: CSVETGTVQETQYF.

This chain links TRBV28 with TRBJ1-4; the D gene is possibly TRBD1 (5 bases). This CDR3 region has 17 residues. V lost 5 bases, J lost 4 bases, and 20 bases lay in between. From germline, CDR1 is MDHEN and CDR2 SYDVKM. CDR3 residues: CASSLDKWGTVNEKLFF. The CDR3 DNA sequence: TGTGCCAGCAGTCTGGACAAATGGGGAACCGTTAATGAAAAACTGTTTTTT. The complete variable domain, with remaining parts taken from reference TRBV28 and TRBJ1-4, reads DVKVTQSSRYLVKRTGEKVFLECVQDMDHENMFWYRQDPGLGLRLIYFSYDVKMKEKGDIPEGYSVSREKKERFSLILESASTNQTSMYLCASSLDKWGTVNEKLFFGSGTQLSVL.

Here the CDR3 reads CASSLRAGVSSPLHF. CDR3 DNA: TGTGCCAGCAGTTTACGGGCAGGGGTTAGTTCACCCCTCCACTTT. The rearrangement uses TRBV27 and TRBJ1-6, with D possibly being TRBD1 (6 bases). V lost 2 bases, J lost 9 bases, and 14 bases lay in between. CDR1 and CDR2 (germline): MNHEY, SMNVEV (reference sequence). The CDR3 is 15 residues long.

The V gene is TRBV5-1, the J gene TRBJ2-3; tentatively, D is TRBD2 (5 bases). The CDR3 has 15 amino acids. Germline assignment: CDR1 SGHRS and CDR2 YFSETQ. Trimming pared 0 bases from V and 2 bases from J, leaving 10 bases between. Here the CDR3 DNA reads TGCGCCAGCAGCTTGGCCGGGGAAAACACAGATACGCAGTATTTT. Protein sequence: CASSLAGENTDTQYF.

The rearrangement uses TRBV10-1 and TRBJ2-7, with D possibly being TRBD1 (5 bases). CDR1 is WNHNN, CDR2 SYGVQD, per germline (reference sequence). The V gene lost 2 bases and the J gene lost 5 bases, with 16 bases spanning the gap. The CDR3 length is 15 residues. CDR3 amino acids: CASSEGQGNVNEQYF. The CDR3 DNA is TGCGCCAGCAGTGAGGGGCAGGGAAACGTCAACGAGCAGTACTTC.

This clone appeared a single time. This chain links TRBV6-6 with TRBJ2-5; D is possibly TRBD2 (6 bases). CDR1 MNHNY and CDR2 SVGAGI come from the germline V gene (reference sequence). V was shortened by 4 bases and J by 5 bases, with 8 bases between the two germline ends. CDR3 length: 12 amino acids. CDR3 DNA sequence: TGTGCCAGCAGTTCGGGAGCGGAGACCCAGTACTTC. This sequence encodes CASSSGAETQYF.

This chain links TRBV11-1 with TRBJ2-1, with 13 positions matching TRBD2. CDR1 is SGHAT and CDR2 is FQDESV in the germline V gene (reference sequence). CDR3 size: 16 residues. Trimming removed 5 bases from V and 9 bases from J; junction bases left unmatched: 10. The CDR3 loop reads CASSPRTSGSFGEQFF. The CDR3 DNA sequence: TGTGCCAGCAGCCCCCGGACTAGCGGGAGTTTCGGTGAGCAGTTCTTC.

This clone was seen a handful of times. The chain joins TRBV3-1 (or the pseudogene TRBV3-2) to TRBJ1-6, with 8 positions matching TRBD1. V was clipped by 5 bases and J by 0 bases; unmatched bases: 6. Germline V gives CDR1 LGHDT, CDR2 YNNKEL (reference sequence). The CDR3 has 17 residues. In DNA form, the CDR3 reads TGTGCCAGCAGCTCAAGGACAGGGAGCTCCTATAATTCACCCCTCCACTTT. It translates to CASSSRTGSSYNSPLHF.